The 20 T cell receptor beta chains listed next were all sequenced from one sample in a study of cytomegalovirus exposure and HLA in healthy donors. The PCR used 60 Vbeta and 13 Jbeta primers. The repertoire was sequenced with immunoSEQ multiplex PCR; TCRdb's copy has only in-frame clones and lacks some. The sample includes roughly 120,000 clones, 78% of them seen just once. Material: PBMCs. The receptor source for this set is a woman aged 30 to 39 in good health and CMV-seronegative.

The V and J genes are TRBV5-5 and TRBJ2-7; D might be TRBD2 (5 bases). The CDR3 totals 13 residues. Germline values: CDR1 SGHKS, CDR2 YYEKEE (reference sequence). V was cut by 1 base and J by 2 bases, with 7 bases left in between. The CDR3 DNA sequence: TGTGCCAGCAGCTTGTCGGGAACCTACGAGCAGTACTTC. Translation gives CASSLSGTYEQYF. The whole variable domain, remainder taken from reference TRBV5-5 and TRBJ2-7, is DAGVTQSPTHLIKTRGQQVTLRCSPISGHKSVSWYQQVLGQGPQFIFQYYEKEERGRGNFPDRFSARQFPNYSSELNVNALLLGDSALYLCASSLSGTYEQYFGPGTRLTVT.

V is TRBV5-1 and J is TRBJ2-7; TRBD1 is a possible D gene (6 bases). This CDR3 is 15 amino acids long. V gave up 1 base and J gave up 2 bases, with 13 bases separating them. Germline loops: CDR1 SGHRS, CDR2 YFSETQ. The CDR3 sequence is CASSLSLDSTYEQYF. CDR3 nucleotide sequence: TGCGCCAGCAGCTTGAGTCTGGACAGTACCTACGAGCAGTACTTC.

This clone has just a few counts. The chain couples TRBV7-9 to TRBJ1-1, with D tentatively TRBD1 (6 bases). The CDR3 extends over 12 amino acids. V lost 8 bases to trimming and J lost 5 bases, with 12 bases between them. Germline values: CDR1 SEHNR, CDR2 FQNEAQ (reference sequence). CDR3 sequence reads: CASGQSSTEAFF. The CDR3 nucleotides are TGTGCCAGCGGACAGTCTTCTACTGAAGCTTTCTTT.

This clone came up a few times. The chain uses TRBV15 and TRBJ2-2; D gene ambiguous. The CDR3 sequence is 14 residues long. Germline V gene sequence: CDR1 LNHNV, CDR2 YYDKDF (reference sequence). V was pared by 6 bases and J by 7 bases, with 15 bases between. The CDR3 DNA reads TGTGCCACCAGTCGCGAGGCCCGCTTCGGGGAGCTGTTTTTT. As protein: CATSREARFGELFF. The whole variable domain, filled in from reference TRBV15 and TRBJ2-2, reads DAMVIQNPRYQVTQFGKPVTLSCSQTLNHNVMYWYQQKSSQAPKLLFHYYDKDFNNEADTPDNFQSRRPNTSFCFLDIRSPGLGDTAMYLCATSREARFGELFFGEGSRLTVL.

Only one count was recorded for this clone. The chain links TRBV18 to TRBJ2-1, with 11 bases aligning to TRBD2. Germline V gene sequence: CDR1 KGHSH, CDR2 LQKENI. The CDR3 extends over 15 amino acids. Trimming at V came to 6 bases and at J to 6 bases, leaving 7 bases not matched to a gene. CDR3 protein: CASSQGLAEFNEQFF. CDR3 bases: TGTGCCAGCTCCCAGGGACTAGCGGAGTTCAATGAGCAGTTCTTC.

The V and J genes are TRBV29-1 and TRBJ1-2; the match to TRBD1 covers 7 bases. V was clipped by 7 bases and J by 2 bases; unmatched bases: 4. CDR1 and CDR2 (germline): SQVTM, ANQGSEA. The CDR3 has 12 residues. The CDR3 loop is CSATQGNYGYTF. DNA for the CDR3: TGCAGCGCCACACAGGGGAACTATGGCTACACCTTC.

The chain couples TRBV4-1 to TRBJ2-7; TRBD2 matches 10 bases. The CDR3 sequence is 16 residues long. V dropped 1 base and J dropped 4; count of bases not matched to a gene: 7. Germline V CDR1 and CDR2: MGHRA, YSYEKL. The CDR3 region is CASSQGGASGSYEQYF. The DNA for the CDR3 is TGCGCCAGCAGCCAAGGTGGGGCTAGCGGGAGTTACGAGCAGTACTTC.

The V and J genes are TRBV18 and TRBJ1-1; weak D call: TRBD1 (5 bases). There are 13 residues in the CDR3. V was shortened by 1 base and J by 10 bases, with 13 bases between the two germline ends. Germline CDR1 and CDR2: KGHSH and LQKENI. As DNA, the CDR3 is TGTGCCAGCTCACCACAGGGAGGGGTAGGAGCTTTCTTT. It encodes CASSPQGGVGAFF.

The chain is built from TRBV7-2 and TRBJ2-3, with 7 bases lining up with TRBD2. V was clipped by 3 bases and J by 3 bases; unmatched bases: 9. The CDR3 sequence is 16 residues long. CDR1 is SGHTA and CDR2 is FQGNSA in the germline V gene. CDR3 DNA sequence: TGTGCCAGCAGCTTGGGACTAAGCGGTCGGACAGATACGCAGTATTTT. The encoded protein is CASSLGLSGRTDTQYF.

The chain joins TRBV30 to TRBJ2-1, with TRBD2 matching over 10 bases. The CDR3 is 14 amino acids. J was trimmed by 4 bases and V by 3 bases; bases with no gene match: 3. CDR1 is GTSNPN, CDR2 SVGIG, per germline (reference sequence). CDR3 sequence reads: CAWRLAGIYNEQFF. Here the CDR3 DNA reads TGTGCCTGGAGACTAGCGGGGATATACAATGAGCAGTTCTTC.

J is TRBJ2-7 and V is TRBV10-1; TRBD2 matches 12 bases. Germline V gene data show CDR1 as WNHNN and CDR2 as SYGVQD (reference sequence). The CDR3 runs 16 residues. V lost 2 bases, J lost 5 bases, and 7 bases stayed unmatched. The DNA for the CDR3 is TGCGCCAGCAGTGAGAGCACTAGCGGGAGGAACAACGAGCAGTACTTC. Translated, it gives CASSESTSGRNNEQYF.

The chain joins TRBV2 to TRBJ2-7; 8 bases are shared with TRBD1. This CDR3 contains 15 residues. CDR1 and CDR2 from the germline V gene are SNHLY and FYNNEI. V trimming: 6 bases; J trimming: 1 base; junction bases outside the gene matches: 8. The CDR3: CASSDGQGISYEQYF. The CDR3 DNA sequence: TGTGCCAGCAGCGACGGACAGGGAATATCCTACGAGCAGTACTTC.

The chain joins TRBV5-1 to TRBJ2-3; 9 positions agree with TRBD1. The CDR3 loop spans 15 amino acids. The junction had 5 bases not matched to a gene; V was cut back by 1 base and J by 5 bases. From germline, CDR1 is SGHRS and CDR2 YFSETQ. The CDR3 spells CASSLTGQGRDTQYF. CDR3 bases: TGCGCCAGCAGCTTGACGGGACAGGGTAGAGATACGCAGTATTTT.

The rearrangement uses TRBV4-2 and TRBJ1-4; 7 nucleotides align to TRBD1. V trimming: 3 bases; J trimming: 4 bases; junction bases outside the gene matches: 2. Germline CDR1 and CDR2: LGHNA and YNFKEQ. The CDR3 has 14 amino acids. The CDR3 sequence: CASSHRGDNEKLFF. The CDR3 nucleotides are TGTGCCAGCAGCCACAGGGGGGATAATGAAAAACTGTTTTTT.

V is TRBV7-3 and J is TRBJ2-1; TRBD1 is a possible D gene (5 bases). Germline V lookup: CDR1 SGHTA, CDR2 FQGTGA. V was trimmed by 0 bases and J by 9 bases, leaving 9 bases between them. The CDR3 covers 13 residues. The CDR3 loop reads CASSLTGPGEQFF. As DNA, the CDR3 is TGTGCCAGCAGCTTAACGGGGCCTGGTGAGCAGTTCTTC. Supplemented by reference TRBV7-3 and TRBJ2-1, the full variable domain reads GAGVSQTPSNKVTEKGKYVELRCDPISGHTALYWYRQSLGQGPEFLIYFQGTGAADDSGLPNDRFFAVRPEGSVSTLKIQRTERGDSAVYLCASSLTGPGEQFFGPGTRLTVL.

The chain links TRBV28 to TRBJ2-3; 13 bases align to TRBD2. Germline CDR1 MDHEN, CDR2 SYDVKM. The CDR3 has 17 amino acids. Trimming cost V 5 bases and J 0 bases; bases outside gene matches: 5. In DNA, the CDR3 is TGTGCCAGCAGTCCAAGGACTAGCGGGGGTAGCACAGATACGCAGTATTTT. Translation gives CASSPRTSGGSTDTQYF.

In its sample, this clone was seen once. CDR3 coding DNA: TGCGCCAGCAGCCAATTTACAGTCACCGGGGAGCTGTTTTTT. Translated: CASSQFTVTGELFF. The chain combines TRBV4-1 with TRBJ2-2; unclear D gene. This CDR3 comprises 14 residues. The germline V gene has CDR1 MGHRA and CDR2 YSYEKL. The V gene lost 2 bases and the J gene lost 4 bases, with 8 bases spanning the gap.

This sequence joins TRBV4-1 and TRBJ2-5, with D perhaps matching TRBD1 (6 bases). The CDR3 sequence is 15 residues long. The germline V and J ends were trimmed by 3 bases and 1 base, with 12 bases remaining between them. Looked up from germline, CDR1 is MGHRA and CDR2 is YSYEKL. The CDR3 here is CASSHQTGSQETQYF. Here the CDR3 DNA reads TGCGCCAGCAGCCACCAGACAGGATCCCAAGAGACCCAGTACTTC.

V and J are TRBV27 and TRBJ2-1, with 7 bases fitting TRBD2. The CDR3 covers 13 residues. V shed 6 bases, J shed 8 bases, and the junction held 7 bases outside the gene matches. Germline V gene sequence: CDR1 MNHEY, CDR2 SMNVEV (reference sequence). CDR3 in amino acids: CASSLPAGDEQFF. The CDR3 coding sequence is TGTGCCAGCAGCCTACCTGCGGGGGATGAGCAGTTCTTC.

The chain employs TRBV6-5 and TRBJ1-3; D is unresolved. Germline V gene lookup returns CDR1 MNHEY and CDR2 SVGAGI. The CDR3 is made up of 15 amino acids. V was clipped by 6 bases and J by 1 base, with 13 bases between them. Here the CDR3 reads CASSQLWASGNTIYF. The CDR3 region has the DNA TGTGCCAGCAGCCAATTGTGGGCATCTGGAAACACCATATATTTT.